This T cell receptor beta chain comes out of a study of T cells in Graves' hyperthyroidism and ophthalmopathy (dated by TCRdb to between 2018 and 2021). The study in broad terms: Peripheral blood samples were taken at the time of initial diagnosis, prior to any treatment. Once sampling was done, hyperthyroidism patients were given methimazole at a starting dose of 30 mg daily, whereas ophthalmopathy patients were given high-dose intravenous methylprednisolone. In several Graves' hyperthyroidism patients, the study also compared T-cell repertoires from thyroid tissue with T-cell repertoires from blood. According to the paper, TCR Vbeta CDR3 sequencing was carried out on 135 peripheral blood samples, which came from 40 to 45 ophthalmopathy, some 73 hyperthyroidism and about 17 progressor patients. Prospective prediction of ophthalmopathy was tested in an independent validation cohort consisting of some 20 hyperthyroidism patients and about 17 patients who later progressed to ophthalmopathy. TCR V-J signatures able to tell the groups apart were searched for in a discovery cohort of 90 to 100 patients, of whom roughly 42 had Graves' ophthalmopathy and about 60 had stable Graves' hyperthyroidism. The 95 to 100 discovery patients were randomly split 7:3 into training and test sets.

This clonotype was observed a handful of times. It lacks a known antigen. Per-nucleotide qualities are absent, and no much larger clonotype sits a single base away. The TCR beta CDR3 regions were amplified from the RNA transcripts. The first round of RT-PCR for the TCR CDR3 was performed with the HTBI primer set and the Qiagen OneStep RT-PCR kit. A second multiplex PCR round built the libraries, followed by size selection and purification. The libraries were sequenced on an Illumina HiSeq2000 using paired-end 100 bp reads. The authors' pipeline ran thus. SOAPnuke was used to process the raw data, throwing out any read that contained adapters or uncalled bases, had a mean Phred below 15, or lacked an exact constant-primer or identifier match. COPE v1.2.5 was used to merge the high-quality paired reads, and each unique nucleotide sequence was defined as a clonotype. Clonotypes were aligned to IMGT TRBV, TRBD and TRBJ reference segments using MiTCR v1.1. The analysis included only V-J combinations with a frequency above 0.0001, which together covered approximately 99% of the repertoires. A TCS score was defined as the ratio between F50 (clonal expansion) and ExV (chaos), using BLOSUM62-based TCRdist between CDR3 peptides within each V-J. Welch's t-statistics and random forest reduced around 510 V-J features to some 14, which were used in a naive Bayes classifier (R e1071). Clones were called with MiXCR by TCRdb after fastp trimmed the public reads at Q25, and only in-frame beta chains were retained. CDR3 protein sequences are deduplicated, and each keeps its most common genes and DNA. The V and J calls and clone size come from TCRdb's table, not from the authors' own analysis. This sample comprises around 300,000 distinct CDR3 sequences, approximately 19% of them detected only once. In total, the top ten clones hold roughly 40% of the sample.

According to the germline V gene (reference sequence), CDR1 reads LNHDA and CDR2 reads SQIVND. The CDR3 starts with the cysteine, ends with the phenylalanine, and has 16 residues. Left in the record is the CDR3 DNA by itself, 48 bases read in frame from the first base. V is pruned by 4 bases and J by 12 bases, leaving 17 bases of the junction without a gene match. Moderately to severely active disease, a Clinical Activity Score of at least 3, a NOSPECS grade of at least 4, and a duration under 3 months were present in ophthalmopathy patients. The study excluded patients with uncontrolled infections, other autoimmune diseases, pregnancy or lactation. Diagnoses were based on clinical symptoms, serum thyroxine and TRAb, thyroid ultrasound and orbital computed tomography. PBMCs were isolated from 7.5 to 10 ml of fresh peripheral blood by Ficoll-Paque density gradient centrifugation. Total RNA was extracted using Trizol reagent, and RNA quality was assessed on an Agilent 2100 Bioanalyzer.

Overall study results and their limits: No statistical method was used to set the sample size in advance, and investigators knew the group allocation. In cross-validation, a model built on a 13 V-J signature told ophthalmopathy apart from stable hyperthyroidism with under 90% sensitivity and 81% to 82% specificity, and in testing the same model reached 80%/75%. In validation, the model predicted progression to ophthalmopathy a median of about 6.5 months before onset, with roughly 68% sensitivity and roughly 73% specificity. Most expanded thyroid clonotypes (frequency above 0.001) were also detected in blood, suggesting blood repertoires may reflect thyroid immune responses.

The clonotype originates from a man aged 45-60 years with Graves' ophthalmopathy. The chain couples TRBV19 to TRBJ2-5, with TRBD1 matching 10 junction bases. Input material: blood. The CDR3 reads CASSKDPGTGASSKYF. Read as DNA, the sequence is TGTGCCAGTAGTAAGGACCCCGGGACAGGGGCCTCATCAAAGTACTTC.